A selection of T cell receptor beta chains follows, all from one sample in a study of shared clonotypes between healthy human individuals. The table came from immunoSEQ multiplex PCR; TCRdb's copy has only in-frame clones and leaves some out. The sample records over 750,000 clones, 90% to 98% being singletons. The sequenced material came from naive CD8+ T cells sorted from blood. Receptors were obtained from a man aged 25-45 years in good health. The CDR3 runs from the conserved cysteine through the conserved F or W. The D gene is left open where the match is weak. The size of a clone is reported for some rows only, either as once, few or many, or as a class for expanded clones.

d_call: TRBD2
v_call: TRBV6-5
clone_size: -
j_call: TRBJ2-3
cdr3_nt: TGTGCCAGCAGTTTGACTAGCGGCTCCACAGATACGCAGTATTTT
cdr3_aa: CASSLTSGSTDTQYF

d_call: TRBD1
v_call: TRBV5-4
clone_size: -
j_call: TRBJ2-1
cdr3_nt: TGTGCCAGCACCGATTCACTGAAACAGGGGGATGAGCAGTTCTTC
cdr3_aa: CASTDSLKQGDEQFF

d_call: TRBD2
v_call: TRBV11-2
clone_size: -
j_call: TRBJ2-7
cdr3_nt: TGTGCCAGCAGCTCCAGACTAGCGGGAACCTACGAGCAGTACTTC
cdr3_aa: CASSSRLAGTYEQYF

d_call: TRBD2
v_call: TRBV11-2
clone_size: -
j_call: TRBJ2-5
cdr3_nt: TGTGCCAGCAGTCATCCCGTAGCGGGTGAGACCCAGTACTTC
cdr3_aa: CASSHPVAGETQYF

d_call: -
v_call: TRBV7-9
clone_size: -
j_call: TRBJ2-7
cdr3_nt: TGTGCCAGCAGCTCTCAGGCCGGGAGCTCCTACGAGCAGTACTTC
cdr3_aa: CASSSQAGSSYEQYF

d_call: -
v_call: TRBV6-6
clone_size: -
j_call: TRBJ1-5
cdr3_nt: TGTGCCAGCAGTTACGAAAGCAATCAGCCCCAGCATTTT
cdr3_aa: CASSYESNQPQHF

d_call: -
v_call: TRBV7-9
clone_size: -
j_call: TRBJ2-3
cdr3_nt: TGTGCCAGCAGCCGGATTGGGGCGGGATCGGGCACAGATACGCAGTATTTT
cdr3_aa: CASSRIGAGSGTDTQYF

d_call: TRBD1
v_call: TRBV9
clone_size: -
j_call: TRBJ2-7
cdr3_nt: TGTGCCAGCAGCGTAGTAGGGACAGGGCCGTACGAGCAGTACTTC
cdr3_aa: CASSVVGTGPYEQYF

d_call: -
v_call: TRBV30
clone_size: few
j_call: TRBJ2-7
cdr3_nt: TGTGCCTGGAGTGAAGGGTATAGCGAGCAGTACTTC
cdr3_aa: CAWSEGYSEQYF

d_call: -
v_call: TRBV5-6
clone_size: -
j_call: TRBJ2-1
cdr3_nt: TGTGCCAGCACCCCAGGAGCGTACAATGAGCAGTTCTTC
cdr3_aa: CASTPGAYNEQFF

d_call: TRBD2
v_call: TRBV10-2
clone_size: -
j_call: TRBJ2-1
cdr3_nt: TGCGCCAGCAGTGGGGGGACTAGCGGGTACAATGAGCAGTTCTTC
cdr3_aa: CASSGGTSGYNEQFF

d_call: -
v_call: TRBV9
clone_size: -
j_call: TRBJ1-4
cdr3_nt: TGTGCCAGCAGCGTAGGGTTCCGCGGTACTGAAAAACTGTTTTTT
cdr3_aa: CASSVGFRGTEKLFF

d_call: -
v_call: TRBV7-9
clone_size: -
j_call: TRBJ2-7
cdr3_nt: TGTGCCAGCAGCATTGTCAGCTACGAGCAGTACTTC
cdr3_aa: CASSIVSYEQYF

d_call: -
v_call: TRBV5-5
clone_size: -
j_call: TRBJ1-5
cdr3_nt: TGTGCCAGCAGCTTTCGGGAGGCGGGGGGTCGATTTCAGCCCCAGCATTTT
cdr3_aa: CASSFREAGGRFQPQHF

d_call: -
v_call: TRBV28
clone_size: -
j_call: TRBJ2-5
cdr3_nt: TGTGCCACCCAGTCGGAATTAGAGACCCAGTACTTC
cdr3_aa: CATQSELETQYF

d_call: TRBD1
v_call: TRBV20-1
clone_size: -
j_call: TRBJ2-1
cdr3_nt: TGCAGTGCTGGGACAGCTAATGAGCAGTTCTTC
cdr3_aa: CSAGTANEQFF

d_call: -
v_call: TRBV29-1
clone_size: -
j_call: TRBJ2-1
cdr3_nt: TGCAGCGTTGAACCAGGACGCAATGAGCAGTTCTTC
cdr3_aa: CSVEPGRNEQFF

d_call: -
v_call: TRBV7-2
clone_size: -
j_call: TRBJ2-6
cdr3_nt: TGTGCCAGCAGCTTAGGTGGCCACCCTTTCGCCTCTGGGGCCAACGTCCTGACTTTC
cdr3_aa: CASSLGGHPFASGANVLTF

d_call: -
v_call: TRBV7-7
clone_size: -
j_call: TRBJ2-1
cdr3_nt: TGTGCCAGCAGCTTAACAGGGCTCAACCCGGAGCAGTTCTTC
cdr3_aa: CASSLTGLNPEQFF

d_call: -
v_call: TRBV10-2
clone_size: -
j_call: TRBJ1-1
cdr3_nt: TGCGCCAGCGTTGACAGCCTATCGAACACTGAAGCTTTCTTT
cdr3_aa: CASVDSLSNTEAFF

d_call: -
v_call: TRBV6-5
clone_size: once
j_call: TRBJ1-3
cdr3_nt: TGTGCCAGCAGTTACTCATTAGGGGCTGGAAACACCATATATTTT
cdr3_aa: CASSYSLGAGNTIYF

d_call: -
v_call: TRBV11-3
clone_size: -
j_call: TRBJ2-7
cdr3_nt: TGTGCCAGCAGCCCGAGAACGGGAGAGCAGTACTTC
cdr3_aa: CASSPRTGEQYF

d_call: -
v_call: TRBV15
clone_size: once
j_call: TRBJ2-1
cdr3_nt: TGTGCCACCGCTCCGGGCCCAGAATCCTACAATGAGCAGTTCTTC
cdr3_aa: CATAPGPESYNEQFF

d_call: TRBD1
v_call: TRBV18
clone_size: -
j_call: TRBJ1-3
cdr3_nt: TGTGCCAGCTCACGAGGGGACAGCGATGCCACCATATATTTT
cdr3_aa: CASSRGDSDATIYF

d_call: -
v_call: TRBV7-9
clone_size: -
j_call: TRBJ2-5
cdr3_nt: TGTGCCAGCAGCAAAGGGCCTAATGGAGAAGAGACCCAGTACTTC
cdr3_aa: CASSKGPNGEETQYF

d_call: -
v_call: TRBV5-6
clone_size: -
j_call: TRBJ2-1
cdr3_nt: TGTGCCAGCAGCTTGGCCGGGGGAGCTAGGTACAATGAGCAGTTCTTC
cdr3_aa: CASSLAGGARYNEQFF

d_call: -
v_call: TRBV18
clone_size: once
j_call: TRBJ2-7
cdr3_nt: TGTGCCAGCTCACCACCAGGGGGTCTCCCTTCCGAGCAGTACTTC
cdr3_aa: CASSPPGGLPSEQYF

d_call: TRBD2
v_call: TRBV7-9
clone_size: -
j_call: TRBJ2-7
cdr3_nt: TGTGCCAGCACCCCCTCCCGGGGGGGCCCTGCCGAGCAGTACTTC
cdr3_aa: CASTPSRGGPAEQYF

d_call: -
v_call: TRBV10-1
clone_size: -
j_call: TRBJ2-1
cdr3_nt: TGCGCCAGCAGTGAGATCTTAGGGGCCAATGAGCAGTTCTTC
cdr3_aa: CASSEILGANEQFF